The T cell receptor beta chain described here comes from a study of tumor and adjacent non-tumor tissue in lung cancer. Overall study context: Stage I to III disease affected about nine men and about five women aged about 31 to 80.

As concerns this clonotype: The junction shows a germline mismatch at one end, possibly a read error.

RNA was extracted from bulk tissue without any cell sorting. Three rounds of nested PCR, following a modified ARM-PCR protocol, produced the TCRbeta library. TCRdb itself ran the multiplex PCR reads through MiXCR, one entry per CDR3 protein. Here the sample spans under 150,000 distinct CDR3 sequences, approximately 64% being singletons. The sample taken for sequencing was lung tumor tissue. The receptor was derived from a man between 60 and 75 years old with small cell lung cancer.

Here the CDR3 reads CASNQEGGIRLNEQFF. The CDR3 DNA follows: TGTGCCAGCAACCAAGAGGGAGGTATTCGTCTCAATGAGCAGTTCTTC. J is TRBJ2-1 and V is TRBV4-1; D possibly corresponds to TRBD2 (6 bases). CDR3 size: 16 residues. Germline V lookup: CDR1 MGHRA, CDR2 YSYEKL.